This record looks at one T cell receptor beta chain sequence and its context. Its antigen is undetermined. The CDR3 consists of 16 residues. The sample belongs to a study of cytomegalovirus exposure and HLA in healthy donors. In the study overall: As released early, the data held approximately 80 million unique TCRs from HLA-typed donors.

Regarding the study as a whole: When analyzed later, a missense DCLRE1C variant was found to be linked to TCR beta V- and J-gene trimming.

PCR involved 60 Vbeta and 13 Jbeta primers. Assay used: immunoSEQ multiplex PCR; TCRdb lists only in-frame clones, some missing. The sample lists roughly 100,000 clones; 64% were seen once. This sequence was found in a man in his 60s in good health and CMV-seronegative. The sequenced sample was PBMCs. This chain links TRBV21-1 with TRBJ1-5; the table's TRBD1 call for D was not verified on the DNA. TRBV21-1 corresponds to a pseudogene. CDR3 in amino acids: CASSRQGGDSNQPQHF. The CDR3 nucleotides are TGTGCCAGCAGCAGACAGGGTGGGGATAGCAATCAGCCCCAGCATTTT.